The TCR beta chain described here comes from a study of blood T cells in healthy people across ages (dated by TCRdb to between 2014 and 2017). At the level of the whole study: Template switching captured roughly one uniquely barcoded TCR beta cDNA molecule per two T cells in model experiments. The study measured age-related changes in TCR beta repertoire diversity using deep sequencing normalized with unique cDNA molecular identifiers. The donors were divided into four age groups: young (average around 16 years), middle-aged (about 39), aged (around 59) and long-lived (82). Donors of different ages were randomly distributed across sequencing lanes to avoid experimental bias. Two additional independent replicas of 1 million unique cDNA reads from the same blood draw were analyzed for two donors (one aged 18 to 30 and one aged 80 or older).

The donors were 40 or so Caucasian individuals from Russia, aged about 6 to 100 years, who were systemically healthy. Each donor gave approximately 9.3 milliliters of peripheral blood, collected into EDTA-treated Vacutainer tubes. PBMCs were isolated by Ficoll-Paque density-gradient centrifugation, with at least 6.5 million obtained per sample. Total RNA was extracted from PBMCs with Trizol reagent, with at least 5 micrograms obtained per sample. For every donor, flow cytometry on a PBMC aliquot measured the percentage of naive CD45RAhigh/CD27high T cells. Summary of the overall study and its limitations: Estimates of total diversity based on one million sequenced T cells were considered lower bounds and underestimates. Compared with the aged group, more naive CD4+ T cells, fewer expanded clones and increased TCR diversity were shown by the long-lived group, suggesting age selection. There was a strong correlation between observed TCR beta diversity and the percentage of naive T cells measured by flow cytometry. Because donor CMV infection status was unknown, age-related changes in expanded clonotypes were potentially confounded. Conclusive comparison of naive and antigen-experienced compartments was prevented by the profiling of bulk unsorted PBMCs. As age increased, observed TCR beta diversity per million T cells dropped in a roughly linear way, and a significant reduction was already evident by age 40.

Note on this clonotype: Its specific antigen is unknown. No base quality information exists; no much larger clone differs at one position.

CDR1 and CDR2, looked up from the germline V gene, are SGHRS and YFSETQ. For this chain, trimming is 0 bases at the V end and 3 bases at the J end, and the number of junction bases without a gene match is 12. Measured from the cysteine to the phenylalanine, the CDR3 is 18 residues long. Only CDR3 DNA remains: 54 bases, in frame from the first base. Receptor amplification or capture employed 5' RACE. Sequencing was carried out with an Illumina HiSeq 2500. A second PCR of roughly 7 to 11 cycles was performed with a sample-barcoded 5' primer and a J-beta primer mix. A template-switch 5' adaptor carrying 12 random nucleotides introduced a unique molecular identifier onto each TCR beta cDNA molecule. Each sample yielded at least 2.5 million CDR3-containing paired-end reads. First-strand cDNA was synthesized from all RNA with the Mint cDNA synthesis kit, primed by a TRBC-specific oligonucleotide. All cDNA was treated with uracil-DNA glycosylase and then went through a first 18-cycle PCR with the universal primers M1SS and BC2_uni_R. Under the source paper's analysis protocol: Each sample was normalized by randomly selecting 1 million high-quality reads, each carrying a distinct molecular identifier. Instead of being binned into consensus sequences, reads that shared molecular identifiers were thrown out. CDR3 identification, clonotype clustering and error correction used MiTCR with a Q25 quality threshold and the strictest error-elimination algorithm. A nonparametric unseen species model using Euler transformation provided a lower-bound estimate of total TCR beta diversity. TCRdb applied fastp at Q25 and MiXCR to the public reads, then kept only in-frame beta chains. Rows with a matching CDR3 protein are joined into one entry that keeps the most common DNA and genes. These V and J calls rely on TCRdb rather than the paper's analysis. Within this sample are over 1.5 million distinct CDR3 sequences, with approximately 50% of them counted one time only. Approximately 2.1% of the sample is taken by the ten largest.

The sequence joins TRBV5-1 to TRBJ2-3, with 8 junctional bases fitting TRBD1. This clonotype was sampled from a woman aged 40 to 50 in good health. Sequencing was performed on blood. CDR3 region: CASSLAPPGGLKTDTQYF. The nucleotide sequence reads as follows: TGCGCCAGCAGCTTGGCTCCTCCAGGGGGCTTAAAGACAGATACGCAGTATTTT. Outside the CDR3, residues come from the reference TRBV5-1 and TRBJ2-3 proteins, so the full variable domain is: KAGVTQTPRYLIKTRGQQVTLSCSPISGHRSVSWYQQTPGQGLQFLFEYFSETQRNKGNFPGRFSGRQFSNSRSEMNVSTLELGDSALYLCASSLAPPGGLKTDTQYFGPGTRLTVL.